What follows are 5 T cell receptor beta chains derived from one specimen sequenced in a study of T cells in Graves' hyperthyroidism and ophthalmopathy. The source material, RNA transcripts, was used to amplify TCR beta CDR3 regions. Using the HTBI primer set, a first-round RT-PCR was run on the TCR CDR3. MiXCR, applied by TCRdb to the multiplex PCR reads, yields one record per CDR3 protein. Seen here are 350,000 to 400,000 distinct CDR3 sequences, 15% observed once, and the top ten hold about 30%. The sequencing sample was made of blood. The receptors stem from a woman between 25 and 40 years old with Graves' hyperthyroidism.

The sample holds many counts of this clonotype. This chain uses TRBV3-1 with TRBJ2-5; 13 bases agree with TRBD2. Per the germline V gene, CDR1 is LGHDT and CDR2 is YNNKEL (reference sequence). The CDR3 covers 17 residues. The junction had 6 bases not matched to a gene; V was cut back by 0 bases and J by 5 bases. The CDR3 DNA follows: TGTGCCAGCAGCCAAGATACTAGCGGGAGGGCCCGGGAGACCCAGTACTTC. Its translation is CASSQDTSGRARETQYF.

This clonotype was found many times. This rearrangement joins TRBV30 to TRBJ2-7, with TRBD1 matching 10 bases. The CDR3 is 13 residues long. The germline V gene encodes CDR1 GTSNPN and CDR2 SVGIG (reference sequence). The trim removed 3 bases at V and 7 bases at J, leaving 6 bases unmatched. This CDR3 reads CAWRGTGAREQYF. The CDR3, as DNA: TGTGCCTGGAGGGGGACAGGGGCCCGAGAGCAGTACTTC.

This clonotype was found many times. The rearrangement links TRBV20-1 to TRBJ1-5, with D tentatively TRBD1 (6 bases). Germline V CDR1 and CDR2: DFQATT, SNEGSKA (reference sequence). The CDR3 runs to 14 residues. V dropped 6 bases and J dropped 0 bases, with 12 bases sitting between them. CDR3 DNA: TGCAGTGCGCATACAGGGAATAGCAATCAGCCCCAGCATTTT. Amino acids: CSAHTGNSNQPQHF.

This clonotype was counted at least ten times. The genes are TRBV20-1 and TRBJ1-5, with 9 bases identical to TRBD1. CDR1 and CDR2 (germline): DFQATT, SNEGSKA (reference sequence). V was pared by 3 bases and J by 3 bases, with 6 bases of the junction left unmatched. The CDR3 totals 15 residues. The CDR3 is CSASGTGSNNQPQHF. The CDR3 DNA is TGCAGTGCTAGCGGGACAGGGAGTAACAATCAGCCCCAGCATTTT.

This clonotype was picked up many times. The chain uses TRBV28 and TRBJ2-7; D is possibly TRBD2 (6 bases). Trimming stripped 4 bases from V and 5 bases from J, with 21 bases between. The CDR3 consists of 16 residues. Looked up from germline, CDR1 is MDHEN and CDR2 is SYDVKM. CDR3 in amino acids: CASSSAPDRAGHEQYF. The CDR3 nucleotides are TGTGCCAGCAGTTCCGCCCCAGATCGGGCGGGACACGAGCAGTACTTC. Full variable domain (missing parts from reference TRBV28 and TRBJ2-7): DVKVTQSSRYLVKRTGEKVFLECVQDMDHENMFWYRQDPGLGLRLIYFSYDVKMKEKGDIPEGYSVSREKKERFSLILESASTNQTSMYLCASSSAPDRAGHEQYFGPGTRLTVT.